The rows below give T cell receptor beta chains drawn from one sample of a study of T cells after yellow fever vaccination. TCRdb recomputed calls from the 5' RACE reads with MiXCR, one row per CDR3 protein. Seen here are roughly 520,000 distinct CDR3 sequences, just over 20% observed once, and the top ten hold about a sixth. The sequences come from PBMCs, collected 20 to 25 days after the first yellow fever vaccination. The receptors shown here come from a man aged 18 to 35 who received the YFV17D yellow fever vaccine. The CDR3 runs from the conserved cysteine through the conserved F or W. The D gene is left open where the match is weak. Not all rows give a size; the values are once, few, many and, for expanded clones, a class.

D gene,V gene,J gene,clone size,CDR3 DNA,CDR3 protein
.,TRBV29-1,TRBJ2-4,.,TGCAGCGTTGAAGGTCAGGGCCAAAACATTCAGTACTTC,CSVEGQGQNIQYF
.,TRBV6-1,TRBJ2-1,.,TGTGCCAGCAGGATCCTAGGGGGGCCTTACAATGAGCAGTTCTTC,CASRILGGPYNEQFF
.,TRBV7-8,TRBJ2-7,.,TGTGCCAGCAGCCCCCGGCAGGGGGGAGCCTACGAGCAGTACTTC,CASSPRQGGAYEQYF
TRBD1,TRBV6-2/TRBV6-3,TRBJ2-2,few,TGTGCCAGCAGAGGGACAGGGGGACACGGGGAGCTGTTTTTT,CASRGTGGHGELFF
TRBD2,TRBV6-2/TRBV6-3,TRBJ2-1,.,TGTGCCAGCAGTTACTCTGGGACTAGCGTTTACAATGAGCAGTTCTTC,CASSYSGTSVYNEQFF
.,TRBV19,TRBJ1-2,few,TGTGCCAGTAGTGCCACGCGCGGGGAGGGCTACACCTTC,CASSATRGEGYTF
.,TRBV7-9,TRBJ1-2,.,TGTGCCAGCAGCGGTACAGGGAATGGCTACACCTTC,CASSGTGNGYTF
TRBD1,TRBV15,TRBJ1-6,few,TGTGCCACCAGTTGGGACAGGGGGGACTCACCCCTCCACTTT,CATSWDRGDSPLHF
TRBD1,TRBV29-1,TRBJ1-4,few,TGCAGCGTTGAATTCGTCCTCGGACAGGGCGGTGAAAAACTGTTTTTT,CSVEFVLGQGGEKLFF
TRBD2,TRBV5-1,TRBJ2-5,.,TGCGCCAGCAGCCTCGGACTAGCGGGGGGTCGGGAGACCCAGTACTTC,CASSLGLAGGRETQYF
TRBD2,TRBV5-1,TRBJ2-5,few,TGCGCCAGCAGCGTAAATAGCGGGGGGCCGGAAGAGACCCAGTACTTC,CASSVNSGGPEETQYF
TRBD2,TRBV7-9,TRBJ2-7,few,TGTGCCAGCAGCTCACTGGGGGGGACTTCCAATTACGAGCAGTACTTC,CASSSLGGTSNYEQYF
.,TRBV4-3,TRBJ1-1,.,TGCGCCAGCAGGAAGATACAGGGTTATAACACTGAAGCTTTCTTT,CASRKIQGYNTEAFF
TRBD2,TRBV7-8,TRBJ2-5,.,TGTGCCAGCAGCTTGCCTACTAGCGGGGGGCCAGAGACCCAGTACTTC,CASSLPTSGGPETQYF
.,TRBV6-2/TRBV6-3,TRBJ2-1,.,TGTGCCAGCAGTAACCGGGGGGCGAGGCGTGAGCAGTTCTTC,CASSNRGARREQFF
.,TRBV7-6,TRBJ2-5,few,TGTGCCAGCAGTCAGATGTACCAAGAGACCCAGTACTTC,CASSQMYQETQYF
TRBD2,TRBV7-9,TRBJ2-3,.,TGTGCCAGCAGCCCTGCAATTCGGGGGGGAGCAGATACGCAGTATTTT,CASSPAIRGGADTQYF
.,TRBV29-1,TRBJ1-1,few,TGCAGCGTGATGGACACGCCTTTGGCTGAAGCTTTCTTT,CSVMDTPLAEAFF
TRBD2,TRBV18,TRBJ2-5,.,TGTGCCAGCTCACCGGAAGCTAGCGGGGGCTCGGGGACCCAGTACTTC,CASSPEASGGSGTQYF
.,TRBV20-1,TRBJ2-5,many,TGCAGTGCTAGTGTCCCAAGGACTTATCAAGAGACCCAGTACTTC,CSASVPRTYQETQYF
.,TRBV5-1,TRBJ1-4,many,TGCGCCAGCAGCTTGGAGCAGGGCGGTGAAAAACTGTTTTTT,CASSLEQGGEKLFF
.,TRBV7-9,TRBJ2-6,few,TGTGCCAGCAGCCCCCCGCGGGGACTCTCTGGGGCCAACGTCCTGACTTTC,CASSPPRGLSGANVLTF
.,TRBV19,TRBJ2-7,.,TGTGCCAGTAGTATGTCTTCTCAGGCCGGCTCCTACGAGCAGTACTTC,CASSMSSQAGSYEQYF
TRBD1,TRBV5-1,TRBJ2-1,few,TGCGCCAGCAGCTTTCTAGAGGGGGCATACAATGAGCAGTTCTTC,CASSFLEGAYNEQFF
.,TRBV5-1,TRBJ1-1,.,TGCGCCAGCAGGGGGCGAGGAATCACTGAAGCTTTCTTT,CASRGRGITEAFF
.,TRBV7-2,TRBJ1-4,once,TGTGCCAGCAGCTTAGCTCTCAATGAAAAACTGTTTTTT,CASSLALNEKLFF
.,TRBV25-1,TRBJ2-5,.,TGTGCCACCACGGACAGTCCCCGGGAGACCCAGTACTTC,CATTDSPRETQYF
.,TRBV7-6,TRBJ1-4,few,TGTGCCAGCAGCTATTCAACTAATGAAAAACTGTTTTTT,CASSYSTNEKLFF
.,TRBV4-2,TRBJ2-4,.,TGTGCCAGCAGCCAAGATTTGACAGACATTCAGTACTTC,CASSQDLTDIQYF
.,TRBV7-2,TRBJ2-5,few,TGTGCCAGCAGCAAGTACCAAGAGACCCAGTACTTC,CASSKYQETQYF
.,TRBV7-2,TRBJ1-6,.,TGTGCCAGCAGCTACCGGGTTAATTCACCCCTCCACTTT,CASSYRVNSPLHF